The present entry profiles one T cell receptor beta chain with its context. Trimming took off 5 bases at V and 4 bases at J, with 8 bases between the two ends. Looked up from germline, CDR1 is SGHTA and CDR2 is FQGNSA. This CDR3 comprises 12 residues. This sample is part of a study of T cells in tuberculosis. Study-level information: CD1B tetramers identified T cells specific for mycobacterial lipid GMM.

Sequencing of TCR-alpha and TCR-beta chains was unpaired. Profiled with immunoSEQ multiplex PCR; TCRdb holds only in-frame clones, not every one. This sample has approximately 59,000 clones, with over 75% found just once. Sorting used thawed, overnight-rested PBMC stained with anti-CD3, a viability dye and GMM-loaded CD1B tetramer. The CD1B tetramers carried C32 glucose monomycolate purified from Rhodococcus equi. CD14-expressing monocytes were removed from PBMC before cryopreservation and sorting. Study observations and caveats: Some low-affinity tetramer-binding T cells may be absent from this sample.

The rearrangement joins TRBV7-2 to TRBJ1-2; a weak D match, TRBD1 (5 bases). The receptor was derived from an adult woman with latent tuberculosis. Material for sequencing was CD1b-GMM tetramer-negative cells sorted from PBMCs. CDR3: CASSLDSYGYTF. In nucleotides, the CDR3 is TGTGCCAGCAGCCTAGACAGCTATGGCTACACCTTC.